This T cell receptor (beta chain) was recorded in a study of cytomegalovirus exposure and HLA in healthy donors. Looking at the study overall: The 100 to 150 validation repertoires and the 666 first-cohort repertoires shared a platform, a later analysis reported.

This clone showed up just once. The sample holds other DNA sequences that translate to the same CDR3. From the roughly 120-subject validation cohort, which was separate from the roughly 690-subject first cohort, the donors were drawn. Sequencing used immunoSEQ multiplex PCR; TCRdb keeps in-frame clones, though not all of them. Altogether some 260,000 clones are present, 90% being singletons, with the ten largest covering 3% to 3.5%. The V end was cut by 0 bases, the J end by 0 bases, with 3 bases between. The CDR3 covers 13 residues. Germline V gives CDR1 SGHTA, CDR2 FQGNSA. The chain has TRBV7-2 and TRBJ2-7; D is unresolved. Sample: PBMCs. The TCR sequence derives from a woman in her 30s in good health and CMV-seronegative. CDR3 region: CASSLAGSYEQYF. In DNA, the CDR3 is TGTGCCAGCAGCTTAGCGGGCTCCTACGAGCAGTACTTC.